The T cell receptor beta chain under discussion was sequenced for a study of blood T cell repertoires in COVID-19. Trimming left V 5 bases short and J 0 bases short, with 9 bases between. This CDR3 comprises 14 residues. Germline V gene sequence: CDR1 LNHDA, CDR2 SQIVND (reference sequence). The protocol was immunoSEQ multiplex PCR, while the TCRdb copy is restricted to in-frame clones and leaves out a portion. The table lists hundreds of thousands of clones, more than 75% of them singletons. This clonotype originated in a man of 80 years or more with acute or convalescent COVID-19. The chain recombines TRBV19 with TRBJ2-3; no reliable D call. Sequencing was carried out using peripheral blood. CDR3 sequence: CASSFGPSTDTQYF. The CDR3 DNA reads as TGTGCCAGTAGTTTCGGTCCTAGCACAGATACGCAGTATTTT.